Presented here are 13 T cell receptor beta chains from one specimen sequenced in a study of blood T cell repertoires in COVID-19. Only in-frame clones appear in the TCRdb table, and some are missing; sequencing was by immunoSEQ multiplex PCR. The data contain about 75,000 clones, 65% to 90% of them singletons. Sequenced input: peripheral blood. These receptors came from a man older than 75 with COVID-19, enrolled during active disease.

The V call is TRBV18, the J call TRBJ1-5, with D perhaps TRBD1 (6 bases). V lost 6 bases and J lost 4, with 10 bases in between. This CDR3 has 13 residues. The V gene's germline CDR1 is KGHSH and CDR2 LQKENI. CDR3 protein: CASSRDRNQPQHF. DNA of the CDR3: TGTGCCAGCTCCCGTGACAGGAATCAGCCCCAGCATTTT.

This rearrangement joins TRBV18 to TRBJ1-6, with D possibly being TRBD1 (6 bases). CDR3 size: 17 residues. Between the trimmed V and J ends, which lost 4 bases and 10 bases, there was a span of 23 bases. Germline assignment: CDR1 KGHSH and CDR2 LQKENI. CDR3 protein: CASSLSSSRGGLSPLHF. The CDR3 nucleotides are TGTGCCAGCTCACTCTCGAGTAGCCGGGGGGGCTTATCACCCCTCCACTTT.

The V call is TRBV7-8, the J call TRBJ2-2; the D gene is possibly TRBD1 (5 bases). This CDR3 has 14 residues. The germline gives CDR1 SGHVS, CDR2 FQNEAQ. The V and J ends lost 6 bases and 2 bases respectively, with 10 bases between them. The CDR3 loop is CASRVTVNTGELFF. CDR3 bases: TGTGCCAGCAGAGTGACAGTCAACACCGGGGAGCTGTTTTTT.

In this sample, this clone turned up once. The chain combines TRBV10-3 with TRBJ1-2; TRBD1 is a possible D gene (5 bases). V was shortened by 11 bases and J by 7 bases, with 23 bases between the two germline ends. There are 14 residues in the CDR3. The V gene's germline CDR1 is ENHRY and CDR2 SYGVKD. The CDR3 loop is CAARSGGVSPGYTF. Here the CDR3 DNA reads TGTGCCGCCAGATCCGGGGGGGTCTCGCCTGGCTACACCTTC.

The chain couples TRBV2 to TRBJ1-2; D is undetermined. CDR1 is SNHLY and CDR2 is FYNNEI in the germline V gene. V was shortened by 3 bases and J by 0 bases, with 8 bases between the two germline ends. This CDR3 spans 14 amino acids. The CDR3 protein is CASSDANTNYGYTF. CDR3 in DNA: TGTGCCAGCAGTGATGCCAACACTAACTATGGCTACACCTTC.

The table lists this clone with a count of one. J is TRBJ1-5 and V is TRBV19, with TRBD1 matching 7 bases. The germline CDR1 and CDR2 sequences are LNHDA and SQIVND (reference sequence). The CDR3 extends over 13 amino acids. Losses at the gene ends were 5 bases for V and 6 bases for J; bases not matched to a gene: 4. CDR3 sequence: CASSLQGGQPQHF. DNA for the CDR3: TGTGCCAGTAGTCTTCAGGGGGGTCAGCCCCAGCATTTT.

This clone was recorded once. The gene calls are TRBV4-1 and TRBJ1-5; weak D call: TRBD1 (6 bases). V lost 1 base to trimming and J lost 2 bases, with 18 bases between them. The CDR3 length is 18 residues. Germline V gene lookup returns CDR1 MGHRA and CDR2 YSYEKL. The CDR3 nucleotides are TGCGCCAGCAGCCAAGCCCGCATACAGGGTCGTGGCAATCAGCCCCAGCATTTT. Protein product: CASSQARIQGRGNQPQHF.

This clone has just one count. The chain carries TRBV10-3 and TRBJ2-3; D possibly corresponds to TRBD2 (5 bases). Germline CDR1 and CDR2: ENHRY and SYGVKD. There are 14 residues in the CDR3. Trimming took 2 bases from V and 9 from J, leaving 15 bases between them. In DNA, the CDR3 is TGTGCCATCAGTGAGAACATCGGTCCGGGGACGCAGTATTTT. This translates into CAISENIGPGTQYF.

This chain connects TRBV6-5 to TRBJ1-2; D is perhaps TRBD1 (6 bases). The CDR3 has 13 residues. Trimming took 5 bases from V and 6 from J, leaving 13 bases between them. Germline loops: CDR1 MNHEY, CDR2 SVGAGI. The CDR3 loop is CASSTRRGNGYTF. The CDR3 DNA is TGTGCCAGCAGTACCCGTAGGGGGAATGGCTACACCTTC.

J is TRBJ1-2 and V is TRBV20-1; possible D gene TRBD1, 6 bases. The germline V and J ends were trimmed by 3 bases and 6 bases, with 17 bases remaining between them. Per germline, CDR1 DFQATT and CDR2 SNEGSKA (reference sequence). CDR3 length: 14 amino acids. In DNA, the CDR3 is TGCAGTGCTAGTGACGGACAGCGTGCAGATGGCTACACCTTC. It encodes CSASDGQRADGYTF.

This clone was seen only a few times. The V call is TRBV5-1, the J call TRBJ2-1, with 12 bases aligning to TRBD1. V was clipped by 0 bases and J by 9 bases; unmatched bases: 10. The CDR3 contains 17 residues. The germline gives CDR1 SGHRS, CDR2 YFSETQ. CDR3 amino acids: CASSLAPVGQGAGEQFF. The CDR3 DNA is TGCGCCAGCAGCTTGGCGCCCGTGGGACAGGGGGCAGGTGAGCAGTTCTTC.

The rearrangement joins TRBV9 to TRBJ1-3; D gene uncertain. CDR1 and CDR2 (germline): SGDLS, YYNGEE. V lost 0 bases, J lost 0 bases, and 10 bases lay in between. CDR3 size: 16 residues. The CDR3 loop reads CASSVEGGNSGNTIYF. In nucleotides, the CDR3 is TGTGCCAGCAGCGTAGAGGGAGGGAACTCTGGAAACACCATATATTTT.

The rearrangement joins TRBV9 to TRBJ1-1; 8 bases line up with TRBD1. Losses at the gene ends were 3 bases for V and 1 base for J; bases not matched to a gene: 11. Germline lookup yields CDR1 SGDLS and CDR2 YYNGEE. The CDR3 extends over 17 amino acids. The chain's CDR3 is CASSATGGSVANTEAFF. CDR3 in DNA: TGTGCCAGCAGCGCTACAGGGGGAAGCGTGGCGAACACTGAAGCTTTCTTT.